The 26 T cell receptor beta chains given below trace back to one sample, sequenced in a study of glioma-infiltrating T cells. Using RNA template, CDR3s of TCR alpha and beta were amplified with iRepertoire arm-PCR. In TCRdb, the multiplex PCR reads were re-called with MiXCR into one record per CDR3 protein. The table includes approximately 100,000 distinct CDR3 sequences, roughly 30% detected once. Input material: glioma tissue, nonneoplastic brain tissue, or PBMCs (not recorded which). Receptors originate from a human donor with low-grade glioma or glioblastoma, undergoing nonglioma brain surgery, or in good health (not recorded which).

This clonotype was picked up a small number of times. One end of the junction is discordant with germline, which a read error may explain. The gene calls are TRBV7-9 and TRBJ1-1; D perhaps matches TRBD1 (5 bases). CDR1 SEHNR and CDR2 FQNEAQ come from the germline V gene (reference sequence). The CDR3 consists of 15 residues. The CDR3 sequence is CASSLTVAQGTGAFF. CDR3 coding DNA: TGTGCCAGCAGCTTAACTGTGGCCCAGGGCACTGGAGCTTTCTTT. Variable domain in full (rest from reference TRBV7-9 and TRBJ1-1): DTGVSQNPRHKITKRGQNVTFRCDPISEHNRLYWYRQTLGQGPEFLTYFQNEAQLEKSRLLSDRFSAERPKGSFSTLEIQRTEQGDSAMYLCASSLTVAQGTGAFFGQGTRLTVV.

This clonotype turned up a few times. DNA of the CDR3: TGTGCCATCAGTGAGGGGGAATGGGACGAGCAGTACTTC. Amino acid sequence: CAISEGEWDEQYF. The genes are TRBV10-3 and TRBJ2-7; no clear D. Germline V CDR1 and CDR2: ENHRY, SYGVKD. The CDR3 length is 13 residues. Trimming removed 2 bases from V and 5 bases from J, with 10 bases in between.

This clonotype was picked up a small number of times. The rearrangement joins TRBV6-4 to TRBJ1-1, with a weak D call TRBD1 (6 bases). The germline CDR1 and CDR2 sequences are MRHNA and SNTAGT. V shed 6 bases and J shed 2 bases, with 13 bases lying between them. This CDR3 has 14 residues. CDR3 DNA sequence: TGTGCCAGCAGCTTAACAGGGTTTAACACTGAAGCTTTCTTT. Encoded protein: CASSLTGFNTEAFF.

In this sample, this clonotype turned up many times. The chain combines TRBV28 with TRBJ2-7; D may be TRBD2 (5 bases). Trimming stripped 3 bases from V and 3 bases from J, with 12 bases between. Germline V CDR1 and CDR2: MDHEN, SYDVKM. CDR3 size: 14 residues. The CDR3 DNA follows: TGTGCCAGCAGTTTCAGCGGCCTTAGCTACGAGCAGTACTTC. Translating it yields CASSFSGLSYEQYF.

V usage is TRBV3-1 and J usage is TRBJ1-1; unclear D gene. Trimming left V 2 bases short and J 4 bases short, with 8 bases between. The germline V gene has CDR1 LGHDT and CDR2 YNNKEL (reference sequence). The CDR3 length is 13 residues. Here the CDR3 reads CASSQIRGTEAFF. The CDR3 DNA is TGTGCCAGCAGCCAAATTAGAGGCACTGAAGCTTTCTTT.

This clonotype was recorded a few times. The V and J genes are TRBV14 and TRBJ2-7; tentatively, D is TRBD2 (6 bases). The CDR3 has 14 residues. Germline-derived CDR1 and CDR2 are SGHDN and FVKESK. Trimming took 5 bases from V and 0 from J, leaving 11 bases between them. The CDR3 sequence: CASSFGGTSYEQYF. In nucleotides, the CDR3 is TGTGCCAGCAGCTTTGGAGGGACCTCCTACGAGCAGTACTTC.

About this clonotype itself: A much bigger clone sits one base away, suggesting this may be a read error. The J gene is TRBJ1-5, the V gene TRBV12-3 or TRBV12-4; unclear D gene. This CDR3 spans 13 amino acids. CDR3 sequence: CASQVGFNQPQNF. Here the CDR3 DNA reads TGTGCCAGTCAGGTGGGATTCAATCAGCCCCAGAATTTT.

A note on this clonotype: A much larger clone lies a single base off, so this may be a read error. No conserved phenylalanine or tryptophan ends this CDR3, so it is likely a read error. The V call is TRBV6-2 or TRBV6-3, the J call TRBJ2-5, with 8 bases aligning to TRBD2. V shed 6 bases and J 3 bases; nucleotides not matched to a gene: 21. The V gene's germline CDR1 is MNHEY and CDR2 SVGEGT. The CDR3 is 19 amino acids. CDR3 coding DNA: TGTGCCAGCAGCTTTCCCTTAGGTGGCGGGGGGCGGTCAGAAGAGACCCAGTACTTA. This gives the protein CASSFPLGGGGRSEETQYL.

This clonotype came up once. The chain combines TRBV28 with TRBJ2-5; 9 bases agree with TRBD1. This CDR3 spans 12 amino acids. V shed 7 bases, J shed 4 bases, and the junction held 1 base outside the gene matches. Germline V CDR1 and CDR2: MDHEN, SYDVKM. The DNA for the CDR3 is TGTGCCAGCATGACAGGGGGAGAGACCCAGTACTTC. Translating gives CASMTGGETQYF.

This clonotype showed up many times. The genes are TRBV6-2 or TRBV6-3 and TRBJ2-7; 7 bases agree with TRBD1. With 2 bases clipped from V and 0 bases from J, the junction kept 1 base outside the gene matches. Germline CDR1 MNHEY, CDR2 SVGEGT. The length of the CDR3 is 14 residues. For the CDR3, the DNA is TGTGCCAGCAGTTACGGGACAGACTCCTACGAGCAGTACTTC. It encodes CASSYGTDSYEQYF.

This clonotype has a handful of counts. J is TRBJ1-3 and V is TRBV10-3; TRBD1 might be the D (5 bases). Per germline, CDR1 ENHRY and CDR2 SYGVKD. V lost 0 bases to trimming and J lost 3 bases, with 12 bases between them. The CDR3 runs to 16 residues. CDR3 DNA sequence: TGTGCCATCAGTGAGTCGAGGCCAGGGTATGGAAACACCATATATTTT. Translation gives CAISESRPGYGNTIYF.

This clonotype was seen repeatedly, ten times or more. V usage is TRBV24-1 and J usage is TRBJ1-5; TRBD1 matches at 7 bases. This CDR3 is 14 amino acids long. Germline CDR1 is KGHDR and CDR2 is SFDVKD. With 9 bases clipped from V and 4 bases from J, the junction kept 8 bases outside the gene matches. CDR3 coding DNA: TGTGCCACCCAGGGGGGGCGAGGGAATCAGCCCCAGCATTTT. It codes for CATQGGRGNQPQHF.

Ten or more counts support this clonotype. This sequence joins TRBV6-1 and TRBJ2-3; D call uncertain. Per the germline V gene, CDR1 is MNHNS and CDR2 is SASEGT. The CDR3 spans 13 residues. Trimming cost V 6 bases and J 3 bases, with 10 bases left between them. CDR3 sequence: CASRTPGTDTQYF. CDR3 DNA: TGTGCCAGCAGAACGCCCGGGACAGATACGCAGTATTTT.

This clonotype was detected only a few times. The rearrangement links TRBV19 to TRBJ2-6, with D unresolved. The germline V gene encodes CDR1 LNHDA and CDR2 SQIVND (reference sequence). V dropped 5 bases and J dropped 3 bases, with 8 bases sitting between them. The CDR3 spans 14 residues. The CDR3, as DNA: TGTGCCAGTAGTCCTCAGGTTGGGGCCAACGTCCTGACTTTC. Translation gives CASSPQVGANVLTF.

This clonotype was recorded many times. The genes are TRBV27 and TRBJ2-2, with D unresolved. CDR3 length: 13 amino acids. Germline CDR1 MNHEY, CDR2 SMNVEV (reference sequence). V gave up 7 bases and J gave up 0 bases, with 6 bases separating them. The CDR3 region is CASTSTNTGELFF. The CDR3 DNA reads TGTGCCAGCACATCTACGAACACCGGGGAGCTGTTTTTT.

This clonotype has only one observation. A read error is possible here, since a much larger clone lies one base away. The chain links TRBV19 to TRBJ1-2, with D possibly matching TRBD1 (5 bases). Germline-derived CDR1 and CDR2 are LNHDA and SQIVND (reference sequence). V lost 3 bases and J 2 bases, leaving 13 bases between the germline ends. This CDR3 is 15 amino acids long. This CDR3 reads CASSMVTAINYGYTF. CDR3 sequence (DNA): TGTGCCAGTAGTATGGTGACAGCCATAAACTATGGCTACACCTTC.

This clonotype was observed many times. The gene calls are TRBV27 and TRBJ2-2; 7 nucleotides line up with TRBD1. CDR1 is MNHEY and CDR2 is SMNVEV in the germline V gene (reference sequence). The CDR3 loop spans 16 amino acids. Trimming took 5 bases from V and 0 from J; bases not matched to a gene: 6. CDR3 sequence (DNA): TGTGCCAGCAGTCCCGGGACAGCTCCGAACACCGGGGAGCTGTTTTTT. It codes for CASSPGTAPNTGELFF.

Concerning this clonotype itself: A clone one base away is much larger, so this may be a read error. The rearrangement links TRBV20-1 to TRBJ1-5; D is perhaps TRBD1 (5 bases). CDR1 and CDR2 (germline): DFQATT, SNEGSKA (reference sequence). Deletions cut 3 bases from V and 4 bases from J, with 10 bases between. This CDR3 is built from 13 residues. CDR3 coding DNA: TGCAGTGCTAGGGACATAAGTAATCAGCCCCAGCATTTT. It yields the protein CSARDISNQPQHF.

V gene TRBV6-2 or TRBV6-3 combines with J gene TRBJ2-5; 10 nucleotides match TRBD2. Trimming cost V 6 bases and J 2 bases; bases outside gene matches: 9. The germline gives CDR1 MNHEY, CDR2 SVGEGT. This CDR3 region has 16 residues. CDR3 amino acids: CASSQSTSGPQETQYF. In DNA form, the CDR3 reads TGTGCCAGCAGCCAATCGACTAGCGGGCCTCAAGAGACCCAGTACTTC.

The chain combines TRBV29-1 with TRBJ1-1; no reliable D call. The CDR3 is 10 amino acids. V was clipped by 7 bases and J by 4 bases, with 7 bases between them. The germline CDR1 and CDR2 sequences are SQVTM and ANQGSEA. In nucleotides, the CDR3 is TGCAGCGCAATCTCCACTGAAGCTTTCTTT. Protein product: CSAISTEAFF.

Comment on this clonotype: At one boundary the junction diverges from the germline segment, which might be a read error. This chain joins TRBV28 and TRBJ2-7, with TRBD1 matching over 9 bases. The CDR3 has 12 amino acids. Germline lookup yields CDR1 MDHEN and CDR2 SYDVKM. For the CDR3, the DNA is TGTGCCAGCAGTTGGACAGGGGTAGAGCGGTACTTC. Its protein product is CASSWTGVERYF.

The CDR3 nucleotides read TGTGCCAGCAGTTTCCCCTCATTGCTCGGCACAGATACGCAGTATTTT. This codes for CASSFPSLLGTDTQYF. This chain uses TRBV12-3 or TRBV12-4 with TRBJ2-3; no definite D call. CDR3 length: 16 amino acids. V lost 3 bases, J lost 1 base, and 14 bases lay in between.

The chain joins TRBV7-2 to TRBJ2-5; D is possibly TRBD1 or TRBD2 (6 bases each). CDR3 size: 16 residues. V shed 0 bases and J shed 6 bases, with 17 bases lying between them. Germline CDR1 SGHTA, CDR2 FQGNSA. The DNA of the CDR3 is TGTGCCAGCAGCTTAGCGTCCACGGGGGCTCAAAAGACCCAGTACTTC. Protein sequence: CASSLASTGAQKTQYF.

There are many counts of this clonotype. The V call is TRBV6-1, the J call TRBJ2-3; D perhaps matches TRBD1 (5 bases). V lost 3 bases and J 4 bases, leaving 8 bases between the germline ends. Germline V gene lookup returns CDR1 MNHNS and CDR2 SASEGT. The CDR3 contains 13 residues. The CDR3 nucleotides read TGTGCCAGCAGTGACAGGGTCGCAGATACGCAGTATTTT. Residues: CASSDRVADTQYF.

The rearrangement uses TRBV4-2 and TRBJ2-3; the D gene is possibly TRBD1 (6 bases). Germline-derived CDR1 and CDR2 are LGHNA and YNFKEQ. This CDR3 is built from 17 residues. Trimming stripped 2 bases from V and 6 bases from J, with 21 bases between. The CDR3 region is CASSQRQRGGPGDTQYF. DNA of the CDR3: TGTGCCAGCAGCCAACGTCAGCGAGGGGGACCGGGGGATACGCAGTATTTT.

For this clonotype: Since a much larger clone is just one base distant, this may be a read error. Because it lacks the conserved phenylalanine or tryptophan at the end, this CDR3 is likely a read error. The genes are TRBV6-1 and TRBJ2-2, with 8 bases fitting TRBD2. The CDR3 is made up of 16 amino acids. The germline CDR1 and CDR2 sequences are MNHNS and SASEGT. The CDR3 coding sequence is TGTGCCATCAGTGAGAGTAGCGGGACAATAGCCGGGGAGCTGTTTCTT. It yields the protein CAISESSGTIAGELFL.